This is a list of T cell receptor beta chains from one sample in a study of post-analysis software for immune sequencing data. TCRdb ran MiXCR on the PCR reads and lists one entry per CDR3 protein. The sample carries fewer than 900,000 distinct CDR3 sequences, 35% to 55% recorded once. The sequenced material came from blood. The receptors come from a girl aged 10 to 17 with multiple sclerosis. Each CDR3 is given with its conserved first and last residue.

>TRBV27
CASSLRRGRGDTQYF
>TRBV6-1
CASSETQRAADTQYF
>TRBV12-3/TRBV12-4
CASRSRREAFYEQYF
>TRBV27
CASSYASGSPEQYF
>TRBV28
CASSPGNLIPLTYEQYF
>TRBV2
CASSEEYEQYF
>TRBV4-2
CASSQAPGAELSGANVLTF
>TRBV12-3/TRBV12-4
CASSFRSLRAYEQYF
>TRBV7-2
CASSLVGARVQGINDEQFF
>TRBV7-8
CASSLPLRTGRRGSSTQYF